This record concerns one T cell receptor (beta chain) sequence. These data originate in a study of CD8 T cells in Susac syndrome. An input of 0.5 to 1 ug of RNA was subjected to reverse transcription using random hexamers. The amplification used immunoSEQ multiplex PCR on TCR beta CDR3; it spanned 54 Vbeta and 13 Jbeta. TCRdb fed the immunoSEQ multiplex PCR reads into MiXCR, producing one record per CDR3 protein. The top ten hold about 0.09% of the sample, which has 150,000 to 200,000 distinct CDR3 sequences, nearly 95% seen once. The germline gives CDR1 DFQATT, CDR2 SNEGSKA (reference sequence). Trimming cost V 6 bases and J 7 bases, with 13 bases left between them. The CDR3 totals 13 residues.

This receptor was identified in a human donor with multiple sclerosis. V usage is TRBV20-1 and J usage is TRBJ1-6; D perhaps matches TRBD1 (6 bases). The sequenced sample consisted of CD4+ T cells from PBMCs. The CDR3 sequence is CSARPGDNSPLHF. CDR3 nucleotide sequence: TGCAGTGCCCGGCCAGGGGACAATTCACCCCTCCACTTT.